This entry is about one T cell receptor beta chain. These data belong to a study of technical replicates of blood from several donors. Produced via immunoSEQ multiplex PCR; TCRdb's table is partial and in-frame only. Of over 55,000 clones in the sample, roughly 96% were seen once. The CDR3 sequence is 17 residues long. Germline CDR1 is SGHVS and CDR2 is FQNEAQ. The V and J ends lost 5 bases and 6 bases, in that order; junction bases with no gene match: 18. The V call is TRBV7-8, the J call TRBJ2-7; 8 bases are a match to TRBD2. The sequenced sample consisted of T cells isolated from PBMCs. This TCR was sampled from a human donor in good health. CDR3 protein: CASSTQTETSAPSEQYF. As DNA, the CDR3 is TGTGCCAGCAGCACCCAAACAGAGACTAGCGCCCCTTCCGAGCAGTACTTC.